Listed below are T cell receptor beta chains from one sample, sequenced in a study of blood T cell repertoires in COVID-19. Sequenced by immunoSEQ multiplex PCR; TCRdb stores in-frame clones only, minus some. The sample consists of a few hundred thousand clones, approximately 86% of them appearing once. The specimen was PBMCs or T cells enriched from blood (not recorded which). The receptors were sampled from a woman in her thirties who had been exposed to COVID-19. Both conserved end residues are part of each CDR3. Clone size is shown for a subset of rows, as once, few, many or a class of expanded clone.

TRBJ2-4 16 once TRBV4-1 CASSQMGEGAKNIQYF
TRBJ1-1 16 - TRBV5-1 CASSRKGDRLNTEAFF
TRBJ1-6 15 - TRBV10-1 CASAVGGRFRSPLHF
TRBJ1-1 15 - TRBV11-1 CASRDTQVLNTEAFF
TRBJ1-2 14 - TRBV2 CASSGKLGYYGYTF
TRBJ2-2 15 - TRBV2 CASTGVGSNTGELFF
TRBJ1-1 15 few TRBV11-2 CASSLSETGSTEAFF
TRBJ1-1 12 - TRBV6-5 CASMMGNTEAFF
TRBJ2-5 16 - TRBV19 CASSKTSGGALETQYF
TRBJ1-5 14 - TRBV7-8 CASSLRDSGQPQHF
TRBJ2-7 14 - TRBV24-1 CATSDLQAGGEQYF
TRBJ2-3 16 - TRBV5-6 CASSSPGLAGTDTQYF
TRBJ1-2 16 - TRBV24-1 CATSDSGTSPLGGYTF
TRBJ1-4 17 - TRBV5-1 CASSSTPGGPTNEKLFF
TRBJ2-5 16 - TRBV30 CACMDSLRGSQETQYF
TRBJ1-2 18 once TRBV18 CASSPESRPGLRDYGYTF
TRBJ1-5 13 - TRBV12-5 CASGLELMQPQHF
TRBJ2-3 15 - TRBV4-2 CASSQNLLSTDTQYF
TRBJ2-7 16 - TRBV21-1 CANGQETNWGDYEQYF
TRBJ2-1 15 once TRBV6-6 CASSYLPGSYNEQFF
TRBJ2-1 12 - TRBV18 CASSPTGNEQFF